Shown below are 2 T cell receptor beta chains from a single sample sequenced in a study of cytomegalovirus exposure and HLA in healthy donors. This PCR relied on a set of 60 Vbeta primers and 13 Jbeta primers. Clones were sequenced by immunoSEQ multiplex PCR, and TCRdb holds only the in-frame ones, with some missing. The sample yields 170,000 or so clones, around 80% seen once. Sample: PBMCs. The origin of the receptors is a man aged 40-55 years in good health and CMV-seronegative.

V usage is TRBV4-1 and J usage is TRBJ1-5; 7 bases align to TRBD1. V was pared by 0 bases and J by 6 bases, with 11 bases of the junction left unmatched. The germline V gene has CDR1 MGHRA and CDR2 YSYEKL. This CDR3 is 17 amino acids long. The CDR3 nucleotides read TGCGCCAGCAGCCAAGATCGGGGACAGTCACTCGTTCAGCCCCAGCATTTT. Its protein is CASSQDRGQSLVQPQHF.

The gene calls are TRBV6-1 and TRBJ1-2, with TRBD1 identical over 7 bases. CDR1 is MNHNS and CDR2 is SASEGT in the germline V gene. V lost 5 bases, J lost 7 bases, and 10 bases stayed unmatched. This CDR3 is built from 14 residues. The CDR3 bases are TGTGCCAGCAGTCAAGACAGGGCTAGGGGTGGCTACACCTTC. Translating it yields CASSQDRARGGYTF.